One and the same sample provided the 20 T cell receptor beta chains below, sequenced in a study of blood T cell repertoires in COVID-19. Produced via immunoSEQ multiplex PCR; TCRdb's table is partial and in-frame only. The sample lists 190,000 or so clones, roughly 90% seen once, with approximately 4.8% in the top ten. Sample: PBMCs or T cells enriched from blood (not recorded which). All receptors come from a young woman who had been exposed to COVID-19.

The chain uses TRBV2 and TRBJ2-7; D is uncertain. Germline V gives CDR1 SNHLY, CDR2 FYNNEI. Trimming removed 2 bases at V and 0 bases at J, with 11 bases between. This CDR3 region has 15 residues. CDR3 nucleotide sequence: TGTGCCAGCAGTGAAATGAGGATGAACTCCTACGAGCAGTACTTC. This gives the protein CASSEMRMNSYEQYF.

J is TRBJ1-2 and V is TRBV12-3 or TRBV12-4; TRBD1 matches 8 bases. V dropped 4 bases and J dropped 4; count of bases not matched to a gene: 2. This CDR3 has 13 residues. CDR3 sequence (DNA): TGTGCCAGCAGTTCCGACAGGGGCTATGGCTACACCTTC. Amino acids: CASSSDRGYGYTF.

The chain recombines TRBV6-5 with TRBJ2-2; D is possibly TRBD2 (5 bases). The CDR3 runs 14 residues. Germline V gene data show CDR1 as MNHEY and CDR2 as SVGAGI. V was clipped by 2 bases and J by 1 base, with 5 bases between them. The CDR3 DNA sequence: TGTGCCAGCAGTTACCGGGGGAACACCGGGGAGCTGTTTTTT. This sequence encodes CASSYRGNTGELFF.

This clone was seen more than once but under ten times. The CDR3 loop reads CASSLGLQGYTEAFF. The CDR3 DNA sequence: TGCGCCAGCAGCTTGGGGTTACAGGGCTACACTGAAGCTTTCTTT. J is TRBJ1-1 and V is TRBV5-1; D might be TRBD1 (6 bases). Trimming cost V 0 bases and J 3 bases, with 12 bases left between them. This CDR3 is 15 amino acids long. Germline assignment: CDR1 SGHRS and CDR2 YFSETQ.

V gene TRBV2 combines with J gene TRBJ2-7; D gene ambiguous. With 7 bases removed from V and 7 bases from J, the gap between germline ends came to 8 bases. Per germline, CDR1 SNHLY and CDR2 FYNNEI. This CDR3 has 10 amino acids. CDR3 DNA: TGTGCCAGCAACGGTAGAGAGCAGTACTTC. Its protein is CASNGREQYF.

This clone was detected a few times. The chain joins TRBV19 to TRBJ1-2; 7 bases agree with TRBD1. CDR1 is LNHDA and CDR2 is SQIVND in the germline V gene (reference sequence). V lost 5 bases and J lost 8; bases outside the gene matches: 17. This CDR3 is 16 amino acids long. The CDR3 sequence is CASSAADRVAVGGYTF. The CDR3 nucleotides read TGTGCCAGTAGTGCCGCTGACAGGGTCGCAGTAGGGGGCTACACCTTC.

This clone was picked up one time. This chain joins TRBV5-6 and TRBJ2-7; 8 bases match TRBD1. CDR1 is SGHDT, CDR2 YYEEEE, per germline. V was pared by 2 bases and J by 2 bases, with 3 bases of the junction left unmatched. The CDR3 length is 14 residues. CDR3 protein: CASSFGTGAYEQYF. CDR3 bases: TGTGCCAGCAGCTTCGGGACAGGAGCCTACGAGCAGTACTTC.

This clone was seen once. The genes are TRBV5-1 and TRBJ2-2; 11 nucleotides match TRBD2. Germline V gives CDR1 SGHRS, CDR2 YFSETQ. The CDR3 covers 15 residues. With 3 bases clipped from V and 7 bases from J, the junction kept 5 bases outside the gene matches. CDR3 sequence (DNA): TGCGCCAGCAGCTCCGAACTAGCGGGGGTCGGGGAGCTGTTTTTT. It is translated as CASSSELAGVGELFF.

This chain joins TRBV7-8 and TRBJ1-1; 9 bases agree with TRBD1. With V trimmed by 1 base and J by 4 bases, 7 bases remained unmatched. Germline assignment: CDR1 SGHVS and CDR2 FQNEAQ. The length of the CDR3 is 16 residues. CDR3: CASSLGTGEWSTEAFF. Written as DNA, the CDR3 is TGTGCCAGCAGCTTAGGGACAGGGGAGTGGAGCACTGAAGCTTTCTTT. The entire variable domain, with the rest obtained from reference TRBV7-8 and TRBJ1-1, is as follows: GAGVSQSPRYKVAKRGQDVALRCDPISGHVSLFWYQQALGQGPEFLTYFQNEAQLDKSGLPSDRFFAERPEGSVSTLKIQRTQQEDSAVYLCASSLGTGEWSTEAFFGQGTRLTVV.

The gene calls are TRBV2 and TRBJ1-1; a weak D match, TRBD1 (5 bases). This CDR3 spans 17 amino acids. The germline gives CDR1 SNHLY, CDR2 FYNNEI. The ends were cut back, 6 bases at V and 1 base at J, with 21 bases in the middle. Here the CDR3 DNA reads TGTGCCAGCAGCACCCAGGGTGCCGGAATGAGGAACACTGAAGCTTTCTTT. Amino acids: CASSTQGAGMRNTEAFF.

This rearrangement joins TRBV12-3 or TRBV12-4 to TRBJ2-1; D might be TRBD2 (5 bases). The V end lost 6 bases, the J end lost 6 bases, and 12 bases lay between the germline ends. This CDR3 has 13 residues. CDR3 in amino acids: CASRTISGNEQFF. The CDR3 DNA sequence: TGTGCCAGCAGGACCATCAGCGGCAATGAGCAGTTCTTC.

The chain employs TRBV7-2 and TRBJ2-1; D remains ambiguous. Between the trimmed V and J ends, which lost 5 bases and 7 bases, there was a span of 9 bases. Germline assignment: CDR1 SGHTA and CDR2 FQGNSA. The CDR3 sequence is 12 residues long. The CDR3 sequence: CASSPVWNEQFF. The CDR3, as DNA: TGTGCCAGCAGCCCGGTTTGGAATGAGCAGTTCTTC.

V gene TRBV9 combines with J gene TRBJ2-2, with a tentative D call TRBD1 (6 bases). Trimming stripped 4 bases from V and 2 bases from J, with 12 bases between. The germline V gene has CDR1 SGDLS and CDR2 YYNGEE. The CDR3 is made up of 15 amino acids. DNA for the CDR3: TGTGCCAGCAGCTCATACAGGGAAAACACCGGGGAGCTGTTTTTT. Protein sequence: CASSSYRENTGELFF.

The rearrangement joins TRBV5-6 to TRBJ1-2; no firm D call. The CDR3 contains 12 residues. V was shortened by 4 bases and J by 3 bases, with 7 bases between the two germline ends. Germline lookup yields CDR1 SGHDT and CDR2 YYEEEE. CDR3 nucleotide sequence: TGTGCCAGCAGCAGAGCTGACTATGGCTACACCTTC. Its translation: CASSRADYGYTF.

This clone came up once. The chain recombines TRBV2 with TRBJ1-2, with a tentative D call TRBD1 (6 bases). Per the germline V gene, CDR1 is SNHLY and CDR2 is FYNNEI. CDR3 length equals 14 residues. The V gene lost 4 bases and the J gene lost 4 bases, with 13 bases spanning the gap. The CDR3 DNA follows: TGTGCCAGCAGTGGGGAACAGGGTAGCTATGGCTACACCTTC. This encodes CASSGEQGSYGYTF.

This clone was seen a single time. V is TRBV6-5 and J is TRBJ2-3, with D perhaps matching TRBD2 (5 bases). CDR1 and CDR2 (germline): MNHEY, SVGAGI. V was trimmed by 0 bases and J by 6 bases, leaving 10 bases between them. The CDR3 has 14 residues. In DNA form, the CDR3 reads TGTGCCAGCAGTTACTCGCAGGAGGCGGATACGCAGTATTTT. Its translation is CASSYSQEADTQYF.

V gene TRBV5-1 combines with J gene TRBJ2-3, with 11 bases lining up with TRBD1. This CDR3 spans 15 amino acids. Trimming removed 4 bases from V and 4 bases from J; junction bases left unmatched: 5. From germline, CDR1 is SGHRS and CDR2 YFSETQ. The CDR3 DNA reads TGCGCCAGCAGCCCTGGGACAGGGGGTCCAGATACGCAGTATTTT. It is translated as CASSPGTGGPDTQYF.

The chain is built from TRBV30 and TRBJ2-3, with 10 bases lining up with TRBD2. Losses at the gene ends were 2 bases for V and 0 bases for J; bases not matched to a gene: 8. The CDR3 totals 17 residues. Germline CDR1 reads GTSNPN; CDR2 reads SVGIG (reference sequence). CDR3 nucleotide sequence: TGTGCCTGGAGTCCATTGGGGACTAGCGTTAGCACAGATACGCAGTATTTT. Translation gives CAWSPLGTSVSTDTQYF.

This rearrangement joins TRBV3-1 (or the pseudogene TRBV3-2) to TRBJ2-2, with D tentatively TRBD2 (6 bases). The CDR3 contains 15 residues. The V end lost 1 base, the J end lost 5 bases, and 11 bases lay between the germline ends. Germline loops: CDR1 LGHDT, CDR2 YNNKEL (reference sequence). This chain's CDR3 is CASSQVAGGTGELFF. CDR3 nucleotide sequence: TGTGCCAGCAGCCAAGTAGCCGGGGGAACCGGGGAGCTGTTTTTT.

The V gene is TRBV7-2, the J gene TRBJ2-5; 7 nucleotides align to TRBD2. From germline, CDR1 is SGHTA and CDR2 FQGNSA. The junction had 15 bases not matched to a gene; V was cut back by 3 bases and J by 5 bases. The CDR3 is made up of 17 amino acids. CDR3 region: CASSFYPGAGIRETQYF. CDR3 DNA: TGTGCCAGCAGCTTCTACCCCGGAGCGGGGATCCGGGAGACCCAGTACTTC.